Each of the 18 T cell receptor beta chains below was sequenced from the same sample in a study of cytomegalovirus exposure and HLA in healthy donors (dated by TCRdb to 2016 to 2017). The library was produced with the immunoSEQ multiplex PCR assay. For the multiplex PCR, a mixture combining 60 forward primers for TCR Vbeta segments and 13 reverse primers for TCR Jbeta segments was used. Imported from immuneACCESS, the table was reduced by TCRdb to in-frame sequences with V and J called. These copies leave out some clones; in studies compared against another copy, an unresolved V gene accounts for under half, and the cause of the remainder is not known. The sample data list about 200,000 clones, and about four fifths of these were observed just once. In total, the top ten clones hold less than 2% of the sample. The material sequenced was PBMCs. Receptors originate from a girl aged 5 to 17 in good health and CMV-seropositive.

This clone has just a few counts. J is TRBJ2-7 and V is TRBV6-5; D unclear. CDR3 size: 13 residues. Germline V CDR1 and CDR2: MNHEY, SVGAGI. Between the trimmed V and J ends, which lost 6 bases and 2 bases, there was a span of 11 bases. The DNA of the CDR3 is TGTGCCAGCAGCCTACTCCGAGCCTACGAGCAGTACTTC. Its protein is CASSLLRAYEQYF.

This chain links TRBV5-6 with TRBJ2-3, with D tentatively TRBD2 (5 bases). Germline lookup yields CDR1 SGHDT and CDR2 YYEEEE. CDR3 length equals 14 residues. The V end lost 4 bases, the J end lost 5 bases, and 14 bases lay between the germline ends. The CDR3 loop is CASSEGPVQDTQYF. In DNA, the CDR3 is TGTGCCAGCAGCGAGGGCCCTGTGCAAGATACGCAGTATTTT.

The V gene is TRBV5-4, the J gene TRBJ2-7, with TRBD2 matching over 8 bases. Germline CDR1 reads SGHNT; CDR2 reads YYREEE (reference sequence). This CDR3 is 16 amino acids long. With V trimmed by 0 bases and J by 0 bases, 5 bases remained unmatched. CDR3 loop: CASSLVGGGRSYEQYF. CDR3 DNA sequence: TGTGCCAGCAGCTTGGTCGGGGGGGGCCGCTCCTACGAGCAGTACTTC.

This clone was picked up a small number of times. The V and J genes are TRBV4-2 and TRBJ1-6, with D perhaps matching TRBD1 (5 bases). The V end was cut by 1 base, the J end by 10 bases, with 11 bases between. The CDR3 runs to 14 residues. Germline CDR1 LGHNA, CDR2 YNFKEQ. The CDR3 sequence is CASSQGGGGSPLHF. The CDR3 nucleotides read TGTGCCAGCAGCCAAGGGGGGGGAGGATCACCCCTCCACTTT.

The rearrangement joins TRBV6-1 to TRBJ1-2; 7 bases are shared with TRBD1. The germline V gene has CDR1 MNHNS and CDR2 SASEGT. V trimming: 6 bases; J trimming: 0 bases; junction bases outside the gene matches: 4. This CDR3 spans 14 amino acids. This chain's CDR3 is CASRGQTPNYGYTF. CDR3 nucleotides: TGTGCCAGCAGGGGACAGACCCCTAACTATGGCTACACCTTC.

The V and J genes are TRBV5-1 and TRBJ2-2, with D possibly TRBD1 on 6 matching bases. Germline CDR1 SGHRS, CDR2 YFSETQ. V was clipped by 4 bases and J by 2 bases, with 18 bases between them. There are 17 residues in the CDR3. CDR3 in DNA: TGCGCCAGCAGCCACGATTCCGGGACACGAAACACCGGGGAGCTGTTTTTT. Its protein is CASSHDSGTRNTGELFF.

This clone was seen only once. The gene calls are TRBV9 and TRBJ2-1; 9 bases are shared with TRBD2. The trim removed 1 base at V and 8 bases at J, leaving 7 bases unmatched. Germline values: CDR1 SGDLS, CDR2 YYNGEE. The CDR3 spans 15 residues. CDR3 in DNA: TGTGCCAGCAGCGTAATGGCGGGGGGGCCCGATGAGCAGTTCTTC. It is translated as CASSVMAGGPDEQFF.

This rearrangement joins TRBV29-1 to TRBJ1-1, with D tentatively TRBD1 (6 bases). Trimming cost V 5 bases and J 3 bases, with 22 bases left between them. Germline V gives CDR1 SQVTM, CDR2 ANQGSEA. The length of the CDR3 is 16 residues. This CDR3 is CSVFPLQGPMDTEAFF. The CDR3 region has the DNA TGCAGCGTTTTCCCCTTACAGGGCCCCATGGACACTGAAGCTTTCTTT.

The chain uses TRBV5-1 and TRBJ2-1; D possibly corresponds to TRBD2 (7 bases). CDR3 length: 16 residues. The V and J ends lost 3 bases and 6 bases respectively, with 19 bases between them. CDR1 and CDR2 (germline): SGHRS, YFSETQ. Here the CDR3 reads CASSWEGGRASNEQFF. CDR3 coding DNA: TGCGCCAGCAGCTGGGAGGGGGGCAGGGCCAGCAATGAGCAGTTCTTC.

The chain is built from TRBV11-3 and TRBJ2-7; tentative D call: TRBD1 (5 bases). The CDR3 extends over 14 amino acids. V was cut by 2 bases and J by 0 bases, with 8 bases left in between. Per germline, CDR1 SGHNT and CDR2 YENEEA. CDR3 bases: TGTGCCAGCAGCTTAAGGGGTCGCTCCTACGAGCAGTACTTC. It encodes CASSLRGRSYEQYF.

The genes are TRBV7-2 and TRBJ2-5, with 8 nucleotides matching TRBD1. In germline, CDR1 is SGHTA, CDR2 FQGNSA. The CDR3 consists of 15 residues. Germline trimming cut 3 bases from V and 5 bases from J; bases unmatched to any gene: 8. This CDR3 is CASSFQGASGETQYF. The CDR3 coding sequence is TGTGCCAGCAGCTTTCAGGGGGCCTCGGGGGAGACCCAGTACTTC. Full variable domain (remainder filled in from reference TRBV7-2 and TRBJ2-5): GAGVSQSPSNKVTEKGKDVELRCDPISGHTALYWYRQSLGQGLEFLIYFQGNSAPDKSGLPSDRFSAERTGGSVSTLTIQRTQQEDSAVYLCASSFQGASGETQYFGPGTRLLVL.

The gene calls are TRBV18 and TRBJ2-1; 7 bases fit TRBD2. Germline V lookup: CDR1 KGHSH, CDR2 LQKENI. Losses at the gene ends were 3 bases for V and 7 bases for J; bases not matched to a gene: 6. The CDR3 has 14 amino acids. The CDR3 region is CASSPGRGGNEQFF. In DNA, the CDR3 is TGTGCCAGCTCACCTGGGAGGGGTGGAAATGAGCAGTTCTTC. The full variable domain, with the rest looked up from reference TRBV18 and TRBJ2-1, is NAGVMQNPRHLVRRRGQEARLRCSPMKGHSHVYWYRQLPEEGLKFMVYLQKENIIDESGMPKERFSAEFPKEGPSILRIQQVVRGDSAAYFCASSPGRGGNEQFFGPGTRLTVL.

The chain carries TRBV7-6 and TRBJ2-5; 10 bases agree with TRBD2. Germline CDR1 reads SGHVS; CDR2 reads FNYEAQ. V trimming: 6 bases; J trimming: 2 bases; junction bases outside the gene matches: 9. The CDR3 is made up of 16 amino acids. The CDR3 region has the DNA TGTGCCAGCAGGTCAGGCCAGCGGGGGGGACAAGAGACCCAGTACTTC. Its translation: CASRSGQRGGQETQYF.

CDR3 DNA: TGTGCCAGCAGCTTAGAAGGGGGTGCTCATGGCTACACCTTC. Translation: CASSLEGGAHGYTF. The rearrangement joins TRBV7-9 to TRBJ1-2, with D perhaps TRBD1 (6 bases). The CDR3 runs to 14 residues. In germline, CDR1 is SEHNR, CDR2 FQNEAQ (reference sequence). V was trimmed by 1 base and J by 6 bases, leaving 12 bases between them.

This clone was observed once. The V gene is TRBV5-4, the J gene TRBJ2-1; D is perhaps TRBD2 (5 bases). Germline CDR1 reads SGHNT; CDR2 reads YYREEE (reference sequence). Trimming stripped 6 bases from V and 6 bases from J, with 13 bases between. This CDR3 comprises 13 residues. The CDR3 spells CASKEEFSNEQFF. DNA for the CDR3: TGTGCCAGCAAGGAGGAGTTTAGCAATGAGCAGTTCTTC.

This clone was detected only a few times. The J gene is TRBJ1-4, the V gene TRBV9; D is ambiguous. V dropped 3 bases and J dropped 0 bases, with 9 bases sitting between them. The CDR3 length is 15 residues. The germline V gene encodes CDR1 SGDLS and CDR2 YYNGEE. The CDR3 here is CASSGAGTTNEKLFF. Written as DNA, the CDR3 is TGTGCCAGCAGCGGCGCGGGGACAACTAATGAAAAACTGTTTTTT.

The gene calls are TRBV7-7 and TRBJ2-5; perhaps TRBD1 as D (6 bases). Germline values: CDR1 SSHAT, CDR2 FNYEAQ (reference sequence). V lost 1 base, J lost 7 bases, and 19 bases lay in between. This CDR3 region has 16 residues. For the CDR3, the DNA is TGTGCCAGCAGCTTAGTCGGGACACCTAGGATGGGGACCCAGTACTTC. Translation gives CASSLVGTPRMGTQYF. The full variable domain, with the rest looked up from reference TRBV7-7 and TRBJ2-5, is GAGVSQSPRYKVTKRGQDVTLRCDPISSHATLYWYQQALGQGPEFLTYFNYEAQPDKSGLPSDRFSAERPEGSISTLTIQRTEQRDSAMYRCASSLVGTPRMGTQYFGPGTRLLVL.

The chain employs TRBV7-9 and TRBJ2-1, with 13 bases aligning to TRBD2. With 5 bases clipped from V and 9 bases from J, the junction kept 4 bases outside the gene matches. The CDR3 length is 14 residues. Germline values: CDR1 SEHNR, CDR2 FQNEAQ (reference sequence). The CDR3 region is CASSTSGGAGEQFF. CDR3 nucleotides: TGTGCCAGCAGCACTAGCGGGGGGGCAGGTGAGCAGTTCTTC.